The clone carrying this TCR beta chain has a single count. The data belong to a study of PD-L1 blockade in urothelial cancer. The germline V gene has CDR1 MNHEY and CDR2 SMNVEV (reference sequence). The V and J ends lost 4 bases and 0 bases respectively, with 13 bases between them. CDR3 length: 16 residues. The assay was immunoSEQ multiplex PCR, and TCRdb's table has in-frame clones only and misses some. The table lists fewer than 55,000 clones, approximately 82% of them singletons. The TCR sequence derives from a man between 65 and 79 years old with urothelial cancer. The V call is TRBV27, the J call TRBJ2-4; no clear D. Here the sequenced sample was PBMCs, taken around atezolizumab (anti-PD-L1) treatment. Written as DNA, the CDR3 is TGTGCCAGCAGTTCGCGGAGCTTTCTAGCCAAAAACATTCAGTACTTC. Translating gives CASSSRSFLAKNIQYF.